Sequencing of this TCR beta chain was carried out in a study of cytomegalovirus exposure and HLA in healthy donors. Broader study findings: The authors confirmed in vitro that three CMV-associated chains were specific for CMV antigens.

With 60 Vbeta and 13 Jbeta primers, the PCR was carried out. Per the authors' pipeline: In a later analysis, around 10 million of approximately 86 million unique beta chains occurred in at least two donors. Profiled with immunoSEQ multiplex PCR; TCRdb holds only in-frame clones, not every one. The V and J calls and clone size were taken over from that table, and D and trimming were inferred from the DNA. The profile shows more than 60,000 clones, 70% to 80% of them singletons. Of note for this clone: Its antigen is currently unknown.

The sample taken for sequencing was PBMCs. The TCR originated in a man aged 18-30 years in good health and CMV-seronegative.

CDR3 protein: CASRRRGAGLETQYF. CDR3 in DNA: TGTGCCAGCAGGAGGCGGGGGGCGGGATTGGAGACCCAGTACTTC. V and J are TRBV6-5 and TRBJ2-5; TRBD2 matches 8 bases. The germline CDR1 and CDR2 sequences are MNHEY and SVGAGI. With 6 bases clipped from V and 5 bases from J, the junction kept 11 bases outside the gene matches. This CDR3 is 15 amino acids long.